This entry concerns a single T cell receptor (beta chain). The target antigen is unknown. Only in-frame clones appear in the TCRdb table, and some are missing; sequencing was by immunoSEQ multiplex PCR. The sample carries about 81,000 clones, just over 90% recorded once. The data were obtained in a study of T cell responses to AZD1222 COVID-19 vaccine. Findings of the study overall: With dominance at 160-218 and 743-854, vaccine-associated CD4 TCRs spanned spike. Repertoire samples came only from after the peak T cell response. White British donors predominated, females outnumbered males, and clonal diversity was possibly underestimated. Two AZD1222 doses significantly raised spike-specific TCR breadth and depth over controls.

The source is an adult who received the AZD1222 COVID-19 vaccine. The sequencing here drew on peripheral blood, taken 28 days after the second AZD1222 dose.

CDR3 in DNA: TGTGCCAGCAGCTTCTGGACAGGGGGCCTAGGTGGCTACACCTTC. As protein: CASSFWTGGLGGYTF. The chain uses TRBV7-8 and TRBJ1-2, with TRBD1 identical over 11 bases. The J segment lost 7 bases and the V segment lost 3 bases, leaving 7 bases of the junction unmatched. There are 15 residues in the CDR3. The germline V gene has CDR1 SGHVS and CDR2 FQNEAQ.